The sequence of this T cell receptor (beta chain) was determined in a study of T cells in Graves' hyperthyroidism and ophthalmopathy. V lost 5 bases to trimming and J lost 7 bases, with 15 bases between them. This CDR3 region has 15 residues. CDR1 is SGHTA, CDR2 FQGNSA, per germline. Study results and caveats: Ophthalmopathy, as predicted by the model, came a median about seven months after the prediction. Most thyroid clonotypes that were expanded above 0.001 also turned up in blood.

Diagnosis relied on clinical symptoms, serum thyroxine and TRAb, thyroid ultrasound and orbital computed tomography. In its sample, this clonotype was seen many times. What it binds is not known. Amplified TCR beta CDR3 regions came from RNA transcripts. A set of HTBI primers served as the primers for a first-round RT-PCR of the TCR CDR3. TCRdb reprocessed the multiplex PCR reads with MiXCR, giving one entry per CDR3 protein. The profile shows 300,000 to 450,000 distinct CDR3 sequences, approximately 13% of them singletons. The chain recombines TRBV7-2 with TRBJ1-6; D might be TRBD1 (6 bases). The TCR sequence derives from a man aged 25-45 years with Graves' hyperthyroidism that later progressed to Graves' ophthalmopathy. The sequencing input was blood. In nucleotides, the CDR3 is TGTGCCAGCAGCCCTACCTGGACAGCAAATTCACCCCTCCACTTT. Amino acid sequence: CASSPTWTANSPLHF.